These 20 T cell receptor beta chains share one sample of origin, sequenced in a study of blood T cell repertoires in COVID-19. This table comes from immunoSEQ multiplex PCR, and its TCRdb copy is limited to in-frame clones, with some not included. The sample lists around 210,000 clones; about 88% were seen once. Sequenced: peripheral blood. These receptors were taken from a man aged 50-60 years with COVID-19, enrolled during active disease.

The chain couples TRBV5-1 to TRBJ1-4, with 11 bases lining up with TRBD1. The CDR3 is 17 residues long. Germline CDR1 SGHRS, CDR2 YFSETQ. The J segment lost 3 bases and the V segment lost 4 bases, leaving 8 bases of the junction unmatched. Written as DNA, the CDR3 is TGCGCCAGCAGCCCCAGGACAGGGGGCTCGGCTAATGAAAAACTGTTTTTT. Protein sequence: CASSPRTGGSANEKLFF.

V usage is TRBV7-9 and J usage is TRBJ2-1; possible D gene TRBD2, 5 bases. Germline V CDR1 and CDR2: SEHNR, FQNEAQ (reference sequence). V lost 7 bases, J lost 5 bases, and 15 bases lay in between. This CDR3 contains 14 residues. In nucleotides, the CDR3 is TGTGCCAGCACCCCTAGTCCGGGGAACAATGAGCAGTTCTTC. Residues: CASTPSPGNNEQFF.

This chain uses TRBV18 with TRBJ2-3; 8 bases match TRBD2. J gave up 5 bases and V 3 bases, and 10 bases lay outside the gene matches. Germline loops: CDR1 KGHSH, CDR2 LQKENI. The CDR3 covers 16 residues. The CDR3 region is CASSPFSGTRGDTQYF. The DNA of the CDR3 is TGTGCCAGCTCACCTTTTTCTGGGACTAGAGGAGATACGCAGTATTTT.

V and J are TRBV14 and TRBJ2-7, with 7 bases that match TRBD1. J was trimmed by 2 bases and V by 0 bases; bases with no gene match: 4. CDR1 is SGHDN and CDR2 is FVKESK in the germline V gene. The length of the CDR3 is 15 residues. The CDR3 region is CASSQDRDRPYEQYF. The CDR3 region has the DNA TGTGCCAGCAGCCAAGATCGGGACAGACCCTACGAGCAGTACTTC.

V is TRBV7-2 and J is TRBJ1-5; possibly TRBD1 for D (6 bases). Trimming shortened V by 1 base and J by 7 bases, and 11 bases separated the two germline ends. This CDR3 comprises 14 residues. CDR1 is SGHTA and CDR2 is FQGNSA in the germline V gene. CDR3 sequence reads: CASSLEGGHQPQHF. The CDR3, as DNA: TGTGCCAGCAGCTTAGAGGGGGGGCACCAGCCCCAGCATTTT.

CDR3 in DNA: TGTGCCAGCTCACCACGCGGGACAGGCATAATAAGCCATGGCTACACCTTC. This encodes CASSPRGTGIISHGYTF. V gene TRBV18 combines with J gene TRBJ1-2; 8 bases align to TRBD1. The length of the CDR3 is 17 residues. CDR1 and CDR2 (germline): KGHSH, LQKENI. The trim removed 1 base at V and 6 bases at J, leaving 13 bases unmatched.

A note on this clone: Within the sample, other DNA sequences also encode this same CDR3. The chain carries TRBV9 and TRBJ1-3; D remains ambiguous. V lost 2 bases and J lost 0, with 6 bases in between. Germline CDR1 and CDR2: SGDLS and YYNGEE. This CDR3 region has 14 residues. CDR3 DNA sequence: TGTGCCAGCAGCGTCGGGAGCTCTGGAAACACCATATATTTT. Translating it yields CASSVGSSGNTIYF.

Remarks on this clone: Other nucleotide sequences from this sample produce the same CDR3. The chain employs TRBV7-3 and TRBJ1-1; D is undetermined. Between the trimmed V and J ends, which lost 5 bases and 3 bases, there was a span of 10 bases. CDR1 and CDR2 from the germline V gene are SGHTA and FQGTGA. The CDR3 consists of 13 residues. The CDR3 DNA sequence: TGTGCCAGCAGCAGGCAGAGGGACACTGAAGCTTTCTTT. Amino acids: CASSRQRDTEAFF.

This clone was seen only once. J is TRBJ1-3 and V is TRBV3-1 (or the pseudogene TRBV3-2); D unresolved. The CDR3 length is 15 residues. Germline values: CDR1 LGHDT, CDR2 YNNKEL (reference sequence). V was shortened by 1 base and J by 5 bases, with 12 bases between the two germline ends. CDR3 region: CASSQAFTERNTIYF. The CDR3, as DNA: TGTGCCAGCAGCCAAGCCTTTACAGAACGAAACACCATATATTTT.

The V and J genes are TRBV6-5 and TRBJ1-1; D is undetermined. The CDR3 runs 14 residues. CDR1 and CDR2 from the germline V gene are MNHEY and SVGAGI. Trimming cost V 2 bases and J 0 bases, with 7 bases left between them. The CDR3 nucleotides read TGTGCCAGCAGTTACGGCAGGATGAACACTGAAGCTTTCTTT. As protein: CASSYGRMNTEAFF.

The chain has TRBV7-2 and TRBJ1-5; D perhaps matches TRBD1 (6 bases). The ends were cut back, 5 bases at V and 2 bases at J, with 13 bases in the middle. The CDR3 loop spans 15 amino acids. In germline, CDR1 is SGHTA, CDR2 FQGNSA. CDR3 region: CASSPLAGGNQPQHF. The CDR3 DNA follows: TGTGCCAGCAGCCCTCTGGCAGGGGGCAATCAGCCCCAGCATTTT.

This clone was detected a few times. The rearrangement links TRBV27 to TRBJ2-1, with 8 bases that match TRBD2. This CDR3 is 15 amino acids long. Germline-derived CDR1 and CDR2 are MNHEY and SMNVEV (reference sequence). Trimming removed 4 bases from V and 3 bases from J; junction bases left unmatched: 5. This CDR3 is CASSSLADLYNEQFF. CDR3 nucleotides: TGTGCCAGCAGTTCACTAGCGGATCTCTACAATGAGCAGTTCTTC.

This clone was seen only a few times. The gene calls are TRBV2 and TRBJ2-7; 12 nucleotides line up with TRBD2. Trimming at V came to 10 bases and at J to 1 base, leaving 11 bases not matched to a gene. This CDR3 is 16 amino acids long. Per germline, CDR1 SNHLY and CDR2 FYNNEI. The CDR3 sequence: CATGDPGLAGSYEQYF. As DNA, the CDR3 is TGTGCCACCGGTGACCCGGGACTAGCGGGTTCCTACGAGCAGTACTTC.

The chain is built from TRBV9 and TRBJ2-7; tentative D call: TRBD2 (7 bases). Germline CDR1 reads SGDLS; CDR2 reads YYNGEE. V was cut by 0 bases and J by 4 bases, with 11 bases left in between. There are 14 residues in the CDR3. The CDR3 DNA reads as TGTGCCAGCAGCGTAGCAGGGGAGGGGTACGAGCAGTACTTC. Its protein is CASSVAGEGYEQYF.

This clone was counted a few times. The rearrangement uses TRBV27 and TRBJ2-7; 8 bases fit TRBD2. The CDR3 consists of 14 residues. J gave up 4 bases and V 3 bases, and 5 bases lay outside the gene matches. CDR1 and CDR2 (germline): MNHEY, SMNVEV (reference sequence). This CDR3 reads CASSLTGGPYEQYF. The CDR3 DNA follows: TGTGCCAGCAGTTTGACGGGAGGGCCTTACGAGCAGTACTTC.

The chain is built from TRBV19 and TRBJ2-2, with 11 bases matching TRBD2. Germline V CDR1 and CDR2: LNHDA, SQIVND (reference sequence). This CDR3 has 15 residues. V lost 5 bases to trimming and J lost 6 bases; unmatched junction nucleotides: 5. CDR3 region: CASSSLAGGPGELFF. The DNA of the CDR3 is TGTGCCAGTAGTTCCTTAGCGGGGGGGCCCGGGGAGCTGTTTTTT.

CDR3 coding DNA: TGTGCCAGCAGCCCGTCGACAGGGCGATCTGGAAACACCATATATTTT. Translation: CASSPSTGRSGNTIYF. The rearrangement uses TRBV9 and TRBJ1-3; TRBD1 agrees at 7 bases. Germline CDR1 SGDLS, CDR2 YYNGEE. The CDR3 is 16 residues long. Losses at the gene ends were 4 bases for V and 1 base for J; bases not matched to a gene: 8.

V is TRBV9 and J is TRBJ2-5; a possible D gene is TRBD2 (6 bases). Trimming took 0 bases from V and 5 from J, leaving 14 bases between them. The CDR3 sequence is 15 residues long. Germline CDR1 SGDLS, CDR2 YYNGEE. DNA for the CDR3: TGTGCCAGCAGCGTAGGAGGAGGGATTGGTGAGACCCAGTACTTC. It yields the protein CASSVGGGIGETQYF.

The rearrangement joins TRBV6-1 to TRBJ1-1; 7 bases agree with TRBD1. Germline CDR1 MNHNS, CDR2 SASEGT. The CDR3 extends over 13 amino acids. With 2 bases clipped from V and 7 bases from J, the junction kept 4 bases outside the gene matches. This CDR3 reads CASSERGGHEAFF. The CDR3 bases are TGTGCCAGCAGTGAAAGAGGGGGCCATGAAGCTTTCTTT.

The chain has TRBV2 and TRBJ2-7, with D possibly being TRBD2 (6 bases). Trimming left V 7 bases short and J 9 bases short, with 25 bases between. The CDR3 has 15 residues. Per germline, CDR1 SNHLY and CDR2 FYNNEI. CDR3 residues: CASTTHGGGTWGQYF. CDR3 nucleotides: TGTGCCAGCACGACTCATGGGGGAGGCACATGGGGGCAGTACTTC.